This T cell receptor beta chain derives from a study of beta chain features in type 1 diabetes. The CDR3 is 15 residues long. V was pared by 1 base and J by 0 bases, with 8 bases between. In germline, CDR1 is SGDLS, CDR2 YYNGEE. Reverse transcription of all isolated RNA meant that expressed TCRB transcripts were sequenced. The table came from immunoSEQ multiplex PCR; TCRdb's copy has only in-frame clones and leaves some out. The sample holds over 700,000 clones; about a sixth are singletons and the top ten take about 0.02%. Concerning this clone: Its target is not known. The same CDR3 is also encoded by other DNA sequences in this sample.

Study-level results: The study left unresolved whether HLA type influences TCRB rearrangement.

The sample comprised naive CD4+ T cells from blood. The source is a woman aged 18-29 years in good health. The chain has TRBV9 and TRBJ2-1; D call uncertain. The CDR3 bases are TGTGCCAGCAGCGTATCAGCCAGCTCCTACAATGAGCAGTTCTTC. It translates to CASSVSASSYNEQFF.